This TCR beta chain was sequenced in a study of preoperative IRX-2 immunotherapy in early breast cancer. The CDR3 has 18 residues. J gave up 5 bases and V 1 base, and 16 bases lay outside the gene matches. Germline V lookup: CDR1 GTSNPN, CDR2 SVGIG (reference sequence). TCRdb's table, derived via immunoSEQ multiplex PCR, lists solely in-frame clones and lacks some. The table has roughly 93,000 clones, 86% seen once; the top ten hold approximately 2%. Treatment of the sample: preoperative locoregional IRX-2 cytokine immunotherapy. Patients received preoperative, locoregional IRX-2 cytokine immunotherapy in a phase Ib study.

The receptor was isolated from a human donor with breast cancer. V gene TRBV30 combines with J gene TRBJ1-2, with TRBD1 identical over 10 bases. The sample was tumor tissue, taken after IRX-2 immunotherapy. CDR3: CAWSGVSRDRGWGYGYTF. As DNA, the CDR3 is TGTGCCTGGAGTGGTGTGTCCCGGGACAGGGGTTGGGGATATGGCTACACCTTC.